The 30 T cell receptor beta chains presented below share a single source sample, sequenced in a study of identical twins. TCRdb independently ran MiXCR on the 5' RACE reads; one entry per CDR3 protein. The profile shows more than 400,000 distinct CDR3 sequences, approximately 14% of them singletons. The sample also formed part of further work on yellow fever vaccine responses in identical twins.

The sequenced sample consisted of CD4+ T cells sorted from blood. These receptors originate from a young woman in good health.

This sequence joins TRBV4-1 and TRBJ2-7; possibly TRBD1 for D (6 bases). With 6 bases removed from V and 0 bases from J, the gap between germline ends came to 15 bases. The germline V gene has CDR1 MGHRA and CDR2 YSYEKL. CDR3 length: 15 amino acids. CDR3 protein: CASSQGRGPSYEQYF. The CDR3 DNA reads as TGCGCCAGCAGTCAGGGGAGAGGACCCTCCTACGAGCAGTACTTC.

The chain combines TRBV6-1 with TRBJ2-5; 7 bases fit TRBD1. There are 14 residues in the CDR3. Germline CDR1 is MNHNS and CDR2 is SASEGT. The trim removed 7 bases at V and 4 bases at J, leaving 9 bases unmatched. CDR3 nucleotides: TGTGCCAGCACCCACAGGGGTGTAGGAGAGACCCAGTACTTC. This codes for CASTHRGVGETQYF.

This clonotype showed up just a few times. This sequence joins TRBV6-5 and TRBJ1-1, with D unresolved. This CDR3 has 15 residues. Germline V gene data show CDR1 as MNHEY and CDR2 as SVGAGI. V was pared by 4 bases and J by 1 base, with 13 bases between. The CDR3 is CASSWTGISNTEAFF. The CDR3 bases are TGTGCCAGCAGTTGGACGGGAATTTCGAACACTGAAGCTTTCTTT.

This clonotype appeared once. The chain has TRBV7-3 and TRBJ2-7; 7 positions match TRBD1. Looked up from germline, CDR1 is SGHTA and CDR2 is FQGTGA. V was pared by 5 bases and J by 2 bases, with 6 bases of the junction left unmatched. This CDR3 is built from 14 residues. The DNA of the CDR3 is TGTGCCAGCAGCCTCGGGACAGCCCCCTACGAGCAGTACTTC. Translation gives CASSLGTAPYEQYF.

This clonotype occurred a few times. The rearrangement uses TRBV10-3 and TRBJ1-4, with D possibly being TRBD1 (6 bases). Germline values: CDR1 ENHRY, CDR2 SYGVKD. Trimming left V 10 bases short and J 8 bases short, with 17 bases between. The CDR3 consists of 13 residues. CDR3 nucleotide sequence: TGTGCCAGCCGACAGGCCCTAGGGGAAAAACTGTTTTTT. It encodes CASRQALGEKLFF.

The rearrangement links TRBV3-1 to TRBJ1-2; D is ambiguous. Germline V CDR1 and CDR2: LGHDT, YNNKEL (reference sequence). CDR3 length: 15 amino acids. Trimming pared 1 base from V and 2 bases from J, leaving 11 bases between. CDR3 loop: CASSQVSGGNYGYTF. CDR3 DNA sequence: TGTGCCAGCAGCCAAGTCTCCGGCGGAAACTATGGCTACACCTTC.

The chain employs TRBV6-1 and TRBJ1-1; 7 bases agree with TRBD1. The CDR3 spans 13 residues. Germline values: CDR1 MNHNS, CDR2 SASEGT. Trimming removed 6 bases from V and 5 bases from J; junction bases left unmatched: 6. The CDR3 nucleotides are TGTGCCAGCAGGGAGACAGGGTTTACTGAAGCTTTCTTT. Its translation is CASRETGFTEAFF.

At least ten counts were recorded for this clonotype. This chain joins TRBV12-3 or TRBV12-4 and TRBJ1-5; 8 nucleotides line up with TRBD1. With 6 bases clipped from V and 2 bases from J, the junction kept 9 bases outside the gene matches. The CDR3 is 16 residues long. The CDR3 region has the DNA TGTGCCAGCAGCTATAACGACAGGGGAGGCAATCAGCCCCAGCATTTT. The encoded protein is CASSYNDRGGNQPQHF.

V is TRBV2 and J is TRBJ2-1; 10 bases agree with TRBD2. CDR1 is SNHLY and CDR2 is FYNNEI in the germline V gene. The V segment lost 0 bases and the J segment 3 bases; nucleotides outside the gene matches: 8. CDR3 size: 18 residues. CDR3 amino acids: CASSEAAASGSYYNEQFF. DNA for the CDR3: TGTGCCAGCAGTGAAGCAGCGGCTAGCGGGAGTTACTACAATGAGCAGTTCTTC.

The chain links TRBV18 to TRBJ2-4, with D perhaps TRBD1 (6 bases). Germline CDR1 is KGHSH and CDR2 is LQKENI. The CDR3 has 15 amino acids. Trimming removed 3 bases at V and 2 bases at J, with 11 bases between. In nucleotides, the CDR3 is TGTGCCAGCTCACCGGACAGCTTTTCCAAAAACATTCAGTACTTC. It encodes CASSPDSFSKNIQYF.

This clonotype was observed a handful of times. The chain joins TRBV5-1 to TRBJ2-2; 8 nucleotides agree with TRBD2. Per the germline V gene, CDR1 is SGHRS and CDR2 is YFSETQ. This CDR3 is built from 15 residues. V was pared by 0 bases and J by 4 bases, with 2 bases of the junction left unmatched. CDR3 in amino acids: CASSLGTSRTGELFF. The CDR3 coding sequence is TGCGCCAGCAGCTTGGGGACTAGCCGCACCGGGGAGCTGTTTTTT.

This clonotype was counted between two and nine times. This chain uses TRBV5-1 with TRBJ2-2; D gene uncertain. V was trimmed by 0 bases and J by 3 bases, leaving 12 bases between them. This CDR3 is built from 16 residues. Per germline, CDR1 SGHRS and CDR2 YFSETQ. CDR3 DNA: TGCGCCAGCAGCTTGGTGACCAGTTTGGACACCGGGGAGCTGTTTTTT. Residues: CASSLVTSLDTGELFF.

The V call is TRBV13, the J call TRBJ2-5, with D unresolved. The CDR3 runs 12 residues. V was clipped by 5 bases and J by 2 bases, with 6 bases between them. Germline V lookup: CDR1 PRHDT, CDR2 FYEKMQ (reference sequence). DNA for the CDR3: TGTGCCAGCAGCATCATACAAGAGACCCAGTACTTC. Translation gives CASSIIQETQYF.

This clonotype showed up just a few times. The chain carries TRBV6-1 and TRBJ2-2, with 13 positions matching TRBD2. The CDR3 length is 16 residues. Germline V gene lookup returns CDR1 MNHNS and CDR2 SASEGT. The V segment lost 7 bases and the J segment 3 bases; nucleotides outside the gene matches: 5. CDR3 bases: TGTGCCAGCACTGGACTAGCGGGAGTGTACACCGGGGAGCTGTTTTTT. Translating gives CASTGLAGVYTGELFF.

The chain combines TRBV10-3 with TRBJ2-7, with D perhaps TRBD1 or TRBD2 (6 bases each). Germline lookup yields CDR1 ENHRY and CDR2 SYGVKD. The CDR3 has 18 amino acids. Between the trimmed V and J ends, which lost 4 bases and 2 bases, there was a span of 24 bases. The CDR3 spells CAISAGAGRESTAYEQYV. For the CDR3, the DNA is TGTGCCATCAGTGCGGGGGCCGGTCGGGAGTCAACGGCCTACGAGCAGTACGTC.

The chain uses TRBV29-1 and TRBJ2-5; tentatively, D is TRBD2 (6 bases). The germline V gene has CDR1 SQVTM and CDR2 ANQGSEA. The CDR3 loop spans 14 amino acids. The V end was cut by 7 bases, the J end by 5 bases, with 20 bases between. The CDR3 is CSASTSKGTETQYF. The CDR3 coding sequence is TGCAGCGCCTCTACTAGCAAGGGAACGGAGACCCAGTACTTC.

CDR3 DNA: TGTGCCAGCAGCCCGACAGGGGCGACCCGTGAGACCCAGTACTTC. This sequence encodes CASSPTGATRETQYF. This rearrangement joins TRBV3-1 to TRBJ2-5; 8 nucleotides match TRBD1. The germline V gene has CDR1 LGHDT and CDR2 YNNKEL (reference sequence). With 4 bases clipped from V and 5 bases from J, the junction kept 9 bases outside the gene matches. This CDR3 is built from 15 residues.

On this clonotype itself: A read error may produce the germline difference seen at one junction end. This chain uses TRBV20-1 with TRBJ2-7; possible D gene TRBD2, 6 bases. The germline V gene encodes CDR1 DFQATT and CDR2 SNEGSKA (reference sequence). CDR3 length equals 16 residues. CDR3 residues: CCARPIQAGAPGEQYF. The DNA of the CDR3 is TGCTGTGCTAGACCAATTCAAGCGGGTGCCCCAGGGGAGCAGTACTTC.

This chain connects TRBV20-1 to TRBJ2-5; 7 bases are a match to TRBD2. CDR1 is DFQATT and CDR2 is SNEGSKA in the germline V gene (reference sequence). This CDR3 spans 16 amino acids. V gave up 8 bases and J gave up 7 bases; unmatched junction bases: 22. The CDR3 DNA reads TGCAGTCTTATGACACCGAATAGCGGGTCTCTGCGGACCCAGTACTTC. It specifies CSLMTPNSGSLRTQYF.

In its sample, this clonotype was seen a few times. The rearrangement joins TRBV5-1 to TRBJ2-3; TRBD1 or TRBD2 may be the D gene (5 bases each). This CDR3 has 15 amino acids. Germline V gives CDR1 SGHRS, CDR2 YFSETQ. Trimming left V 5 bases short and J 3 bases short, with 16 bases between. The CDR3 is CASRDTGPGTDTQYF. CDR3 nucleotide sequence: TGCGCCAGCAGAGACACGGGACCCGGAACAGATACGCAGTATTTT. Looking up the rest from reference TRBV5-1 and TRBJ2-3 gives the full variable domain: KAGVTQTPRYLIKTRGQQVTLSCSPISGHRSVSWYQQTPGQGLQFLFEYFSETQRNKGNFPGRFSGRQFSNSRSEMNVSTLELGDSALYLCASRDTGPGTDTQYFGPGTRLTVL.

This sequence joins TRBV4-2 and TRBJ2-1; 8 nucleotides line up with TRBD2. Trimming at V came to 5 bases and at J to 5 bases, leaving 11 bases not matched to a gene. Germline V lookup: CDR1 LGHNA, CDR2 YNFKEQ. The CDR3 totals 16 residues. The CDR3 loop is CASSSVDGGANNEQFF. CDR3 sequence (DNA): TGTGCCAGCAGCTCTGTGGACGGGGGGGCCAACAATGAGCAGTTCTTC.

This clonotype was detected a few times. The V gene is TRBV24-1, the J gene TRBJ2-1; no definite D call. Trimming removed 5 bases at V and 0 bases at J, with 13 bases between. The CDR3 length is 16 residues. Germline CDR1 and CDR2: KGHDR and SFDVKD. CDR3 loop: CATSVQRASSYNEQFF. The CDR3 DNA reads as TGTGCCACCAGTGTCCAAAGGGCGAGCTCCTACAATGAGCAGTTCTTC.

This clonotype was detected only a few times. The V call is TRBV5-1, the J call TRBJ2-5, with 7 bases matching TRBD2. Germline V gives CDR1 SGHRS, CDR2 YFSETQ. This CDR3 is built from 17 residues. With V trimmed by 4 bases and J by 6 bases, 18 bases remained unmatched. The DNA of the CDR3 is TGCGCCAGCAGCCGAGGGACTAACCCCTCGGGAGCGAAGACCCAGTACTTC. It is translated as CASSRGTNPSGAKTQYF.

Here the CDR3 DNA reads TGCGCCTCACAGGCGAAGGACAGGGTTTTTTGGGAGCAGTACTTC. Translation: CASQAKDRVFWEQYF. This sequence joins TRBV10-2 and TRBJ2-7; 8 bases match TRBD1. The CDR3 length is 15 residues. V was clipped by 11 bases and J by 7 bases; unmatched bases: 19. Germline CDR1 is WSHSY and CDR2 is SAAADI.

This clonotype showed up just a few times. CDR3 in amino acids: CASSATGAENIQYF. In DNA, the CDR3 is TGCGCCAGCAGCGCCACGGGGGCGGAAAACATTCAGTACTTC. V usage is TRBV5-1 and J usage is TRBJ2-4, with D perhaps TRBD1 or TRBD2 (6 bases each). V lost 4 bases, J lost 5 bases, and 13 bases lay in between. Per germline, CDR1 SGHRS and CDR2 YFSETQ. The CDR3 sequence is 14 residues long.

The chain carries TRBV9 and TRBJ2-5; D not certain. Trimming cost V 2 bases and J 0 bases, with 8 bases left between them. The V gene's germline CDR1 is SGDLS and CDR2 YYNGEE. The CDR3 spans 14 residues. Here the CDR3 reads CASSVGSYQETQYF. The CDR3 region has the DNA TGTGCCAGCAGCGTCGGGTCGTACCAAGAGACCCAGTACTTC.

This clonotype has at least ten counts. The chain links TRBV10-3 to TRBJ1-4; TRBD1 matches 7 bases. Germline V gene data show CDR1 as ENHRY and CDR2 as SYGVKD. CDR3 length equals 14 residues. J lost 5 bases, V lost 4 bases, and 4 bases had no gene match. The CDR3 region is CAISGGTANEKLFF. In DNA, the CDR3 is TGTGCCATCAGTGGCGGGACAGCAAATGAAAAACTGTTTTTT.

The chain couples TRBV5-1 to TRBJ2-2, with D perhaps TRBD2 (6 bases). The CDR3 runs 13 residues. The germline V gene has CDR1 SGHRS and CDR2 YFSETQ. V lost 7 bases and J lost 3, with 10 bases in between. The CDR3 DNA follows: TGCGCCAGCCATGCGGGGTACACCGGGGAGCTGTTTTTT. This translates into CASHAGYTGELFF. Filled out from reference TRBV5-1 and TRBJ2-2, the complete variable domain reads KAGVTQTPRYLIKTRGQQVTLSCSPISGHRSVSWYQQTPGQGLQFLFEYFSETQRNKGNFPGRFSGRQFSNSRSEMNVSTLELGDSALYLCASHAGYTGELFFGEGSRLTVL.

Only a few counts were recorded for this clonotype. V gene TRBV25-1 combines with J gene TRBJ2-5; D call uncertain. V lost 3 bases, J lost 1 base, and 9 bases lay in between. The CDR3 length is 14 residues. Germline V gives CDR1 MGHDK, CDR2 SYGVNS. The CDR3: CASSDGRLQETQYF. In DNA form, the CDR3 reads TGTGCCAGCAGTGACGGACGGCTCCAAGAGACCCAGTACTTC.

The V and J genes are TRBV12-3 or TRBV12-4 and TRBJ2-7; no firm D call. The CDR3 is made up of 17 amino acids. Trimming cost V 0 bases and J 3 bases, with 18 bases left between them. The CDR3 spells CASSLAGSPEADYEQYF. In DNA form, the CDR3 reads TGTGCCAGCAGTTTAGCGGGGTCTCCCGAGGCGGACTACGAGCAGTACTTC.